This T cell receptor (beta chain) was captured by sequencing in a study of shared clonotypes between healthy human individuals. General study findings and limits: What rarefaction showed was incomplete sorted-subset sequencing despite large depth.

This clone was found a few times. What it recognizes is unknown. The CDR3 spans 12 residues. The ends were cut back, 5 bases at V and 6 bases at J, with 11 bases in the middle. CDR1 and CDR2 (germline): GTSNPN, SVGIG (reference sequence). Donors were healthy HIV-negative adults without recently reported acute infections or vaccinations. TCRdb's copy holds only in-frame clones and misses some; the assay was immunoSEQ multiplex PCR. Of about 1 million clones in the sample, 60% to 80% were seen once. The TCR originated in a man younger than 35 in good health. The sample comprised memory CD4+ T cells sorted from blood. Subset: CD45RA-negative fraction. This rearrangement joins TRBV30 to TRBJ1-5; D remains unclear. CDR3 loop: CAWGREGQPQHF. The CDR3 DNA follows: TGTGCCTGGGGACGGGAAGGTCAGCCCCAGCATTTT.